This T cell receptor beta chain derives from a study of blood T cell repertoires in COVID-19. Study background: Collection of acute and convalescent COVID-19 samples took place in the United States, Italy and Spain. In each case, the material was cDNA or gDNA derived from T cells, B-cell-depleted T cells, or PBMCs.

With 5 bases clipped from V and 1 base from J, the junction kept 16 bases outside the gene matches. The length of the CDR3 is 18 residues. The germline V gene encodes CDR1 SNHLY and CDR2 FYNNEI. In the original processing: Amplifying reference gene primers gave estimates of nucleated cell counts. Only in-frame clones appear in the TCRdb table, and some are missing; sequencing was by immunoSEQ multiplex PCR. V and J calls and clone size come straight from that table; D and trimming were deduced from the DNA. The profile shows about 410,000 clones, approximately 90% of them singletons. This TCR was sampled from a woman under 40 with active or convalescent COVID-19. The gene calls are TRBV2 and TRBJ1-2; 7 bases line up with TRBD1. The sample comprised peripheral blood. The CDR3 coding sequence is TGTGCCAGCAGTCCAAGGAGGGACAGCCGACTTCTTAACTATGGCTACACCTTC. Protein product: CASSPRRDSRLLNYGYTF. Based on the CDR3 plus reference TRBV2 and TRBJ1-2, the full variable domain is EPEVTQTPSHQVTQMGQEVILRCVPISNHLYFYWYRQILGQKVEFLVSFYNNEISEKSEIFDDQFSVERPDGSNFTLKIRSTKLEDSAMYFCASSPRRDSRLLNYGYTFGSGTRLTVV.